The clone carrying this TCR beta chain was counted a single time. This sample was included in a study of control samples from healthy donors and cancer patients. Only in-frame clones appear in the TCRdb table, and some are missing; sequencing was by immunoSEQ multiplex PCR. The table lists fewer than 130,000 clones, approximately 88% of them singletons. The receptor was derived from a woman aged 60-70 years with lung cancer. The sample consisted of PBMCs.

CDR3 in amino acids: CASSALTVREGNTIYF. The CDR3 nucleotides read TGTGCCAGCAGCGCCCTTACAGTCAGGGAGGGAAACACCATATATTTT. J is TRBJ1-3 and V is TRBV9; weak D call: TRBD1 (5 bases). The germline V and J ends were trimmed by 3 bases and 4 bases, with 17 bases remaining between them. The CDR3 totals 16 residues. Germline-derived CDR1 and CDR2 are SGDLS and YYNGEE.